Given below is one TCR beta chain in context. What it binds is unknown. At one end, the junction sequence differs from germline, possibly due to a read error. These data originate in a study of OX40 agonist ivuxolimab in advanced cancers. In the study overall: Dose-escalation patients' cancers were hepatocellular carcinoma, melanoma, renal cell or head and neck cancer.

Baseline was the first blood sampling point, followed by cycle 4 day 1 and cycle 7 day 1. Assay used: immunoSEQ multiplex PCR; TCRdb lists only in-frame clones, some missing. Here the sample spans about 73,000 clones, around 80% being singletons. Study-level results: In the 0.1 to 3.0 mg/kg range, CD4+ and CD8+ blood T cells had expanded clonally by week 6.

The sequence was collected from an adult with an advanced solid tumor such as melanoma, head and neck, liver or kidney cancer. The source material was CD4+ or CD8+ T cells sorted from blood, sampled in a trial of the OX40 agonist ivuxolimab.

The CDR3 region has the DNA TGCCTCACCGGGACGAGGTTTGGTGGCTACACCTTC. As protein: CLTGTRFGGYTF. This chain links TRBV19 with TRBJ1-2; D may be TRBD1 (5 bases). CDR1 LNHDA and CDR2 SQIVND come from the germline V gene (reference sequence). The CDR3 is 12 residues long.